A single sample gave rise to the 28 T cell receptor beta chains below, sequenced in a study of TIL therapy for anti-PD-1-resistant metastatic lung cancer. This was the immunoSEQ v3 assay. Clones were sequenced by immunoSEQ multiplex PCR, and TCRdb holds only the in-frame ones, with some missing. The repertoire consists of tens of thousands of clones, with roughly 80% occurring once and the leading ten covering about 6%. Time point here: pre-treatment sample, taken before nivolumab and TIL therapy. The source was blood, collected at baseline. These TCRs come from a person aged 25-85 years with non-small cell lung cancer.

The V gene is TRBV6-4, the J gene TRBJ2-3; 9 nucleotides align to TRBD2. CDR1 and CDR2 from the germline V gene are MRHNA and SNTAGT. The CDR3 has 15 amino acids. V trimming: 4 bases; J trimming: 8 bases; junction bases outside the gene matches: 10. The CDR3 bases are TGTGCCAGCAGTGCCCTAGCGGGACCCACGGGTACGCAGTATTTT. Protein product: CASSALAGPTGTQYF.

The V call is TRBV7-9, the J call TRBJ1-6; D is uncertain. Germline CDR1 SEHNR, CDR2 FQNEAQ (reference sequence). The CDR3 spans 17 residues. Trimming took off 1 base at V and 0 bases at J, with 10 bases between the two ends. The CDR3 nucleotides read TGTGCCAGCAGCTTAGGCTCCGGTAGCTCCTATAATTCACCCCTCCACTTT. It codes for CASSLGSGSSYNSPLHF.

CDR3 protein: CASSFFRDTGELFF. The CDR3 DNA reads as TGTGCCAGCAGCTTCTTTCGCGACACCGGGGAGCTGTTTTTT. The gene calls are TRBV7-3 and TRBJ2-2; no definite D call. Trimming removed 3 bases at V and 3 bases at J, with 8 bases between. CDR3 size: 14 residues. The germline V gene encodes CDR1 SGHTA and CDR2 FQGTGA.

This clone is labeled medium-sized. The chain recombines TRBV6-5 with TRBJ2-2; D ambiguous. The V and J ends lost 0 bases and 6 bases respectively, with 2 bases between them. This CDR3 has 12 amino acids. Germline CDR1 and CDR2: MNHEY and SVGAGI. CDR3 nucleotides: TGTGCCAGCAGTTACTCAGCCGGGGAGCTGTTTTTT. Encoded protein: CASSYSAGELFF.

The chain joins TRBV7-8 to TRBJ1-1, with D possibly being TRBD1 (5 bases). Per the germline V gene, CDR1 is SGHVS and CDR2 is FQNEAQ. V lost 0 bases to trimming and J lost 6 bases, with 11 bases between them. The CDR3 is made up of 14 amino acids. The CDR3 DNA reads TGTGCCAGCAGCTTAGCGCCGGGGGTCTCTGAAGCTTTCTTT. Translation gives CASSLAPGVSEAFF. Based on the CDR3 plus reference TRBV7-8 and TRBJ1-1, the full variable domain is GAGVSQSPRYKVAKRGQDVALRCDPISGHVSLFWYQQALGQGPEFLTYFQNEAQLDKSGLPSDRFFAERPEGSVSTLKIQRTQQEDSAVYLCASSLAPGVSEAFFGQGTRLTVV.

V gene TRBV6-5 combines with J gene TRBJ1-1; no reliable D call. The ends were cut back, 5 bases at V and 3 bases at J, with 13 bases in the middle. This CDR3 is 14 amino acids long. Germline CDR1 reads MNHEY; CDR2 reads SVGAGI. The CDR3 loop is CASSPPHGDTEAFF. The DNA for the CDR3 is TGTGCCAGCAGTCCCCCCCATGGGGACACTGAAGCTTTCTTT.

The rearrangement joins TRBV4-1 to TRBJ1-1; no definite D call. Germline values: CDR1 MGHRA, CDR2 YSYEKL. V was trimmed by 6 bases and J by 2 bases, leaving 13 bases between them. The CDR3 has 14 amino acids. The DNA for the CDR3 is TGCGCCAGCAGTCTTTGGCTCTCAAACACTGAAGCTTTCTTT. Its translation: CASSLWLSNTEAFF.

The DNA of the CDR3 is TGTGCCAGCAGCGTAATCGGACTAGCGGTATCCAATGAGCAGTTCTTC. Its protein is CASSVIGLAVSNEQFF. The J gene is TRBJ2-1, the V gene TRBV9; 10 bases are shared with TRBD2. This CDR3 is built from 16 residues. Per the germline V gene, CDR1 is SGDLS and CDR2 is YYNGEE. J lost 6 bases, V lost 1 base, and 7 bases had no gene match.

The chain couples TRBV6-6 to TRBJ2-3, with a possible D match to TRBD2 (6 bases). CDR3 length: 15 residues. Germline loops: CDR1 MNHNY, CDR2 SVGAGI (reference sequence). V was trimmed by 7 bases and J by 4 bases, leaving 18 bases between them. Here the CDR3 reads CASTQGAPGADTQYF. The CDR3 bases are TGTGCCAGCACCCAGGGAGCCCCGGGGGCAGATACGCAGTATTTT.

J is TRBJ2-5 and V is TRBV4-2; 7 positions agree with TRBD1. Germline-derived CDR1 and CDR2 are LGHNA and YNFKEQ. The CDR3 spans 17 residues. J was trimmed by 2 bases and V by 1 base; bases with no gene match: 10. The CDR3 DNA is TGTGCCAGCAGCCAAGGACAGGGTAAACGAGGGCAAGAGACCCAGTACTTC. As protein: CASSQGQGKRGQETQYF.

V and J are TRBV7-2 and TRBJ1-2; D is uncertain. This CDR3 is built from 12 residues. Per the germline V gene, CDR1 is SGHTA and CDR2 is FQGNSA. Trimming removed 6 bases from V and 6 bases from J, with 11 bases in between. The CDR3 sequence: CASSPTTDGYTF. The CDR3, as DNA: TGTGCCAGCAGTCCAACCACGGATGGCTACACCTTC.

The chain carries TRBV27 and TRBJ2-1, with 9 bases aligning to TRBD2. The CDR3 runs 17 residues. The V segment lost 3 bases and the J segment 0 bases; nucleotides outside the gene matches: 6. Germline CDR1 and CDR2: MNHEY and SMNVEV (reference sequence). This CDR3 reads CASSFTGREGSYNEQFF. The CDR3 DNA sequence: TGTGCCAGCAGTTTTACCGGGCGGGAGGGCTCCTACAATGAGCAGTTCTTC.

The chain combines TRBV7-8 with TRBJ2-2; TRBD2 aligns across 7 bases. This CDR3 spans 15 amino acids. Per the germline V gene, CDR1 is SGHVS and CDR2 is FQNEAQ. Trimming took 2 bases from V and 6 from J; bases not matched to a gene: 6. CDR3 sequence (DNA): TGTGCCAGCAGCTTATACGAGGGAGGGTCCGGGGAGCTGTTTTTT. Amino acids: CASSLYEGGSGELFF.

The table lists this clone with a few counts. The CDR3 loop is CATSRDAGTATEAFF. The CDR3 bases are TGTGCCACCAGCAGAGATGCAGGGACGGCGACTGAAGCTTTCTTT. The rearrangement uses TRBV15 and TRBJ1-1; the D gene is possibly TRBD1 (5 bases). This CDR3 comprises 15 residues. Germline values: CDR1 LNHNV, CDR2 YYDKDF (reference sequence). Between the trimmed V and J ends, which lost 0 bases and 5 bases, there was a span of 13 bases.

V and J are TRBV9 and TRBJ2-7; possibly TRBD1 or TRBD2 for D (6 bases each). V was cut by 3 bases and J by 6 bases, with 13 bases left in between. Germline values: CDR1 SGDLS, CDR2 YYNGEE. The length of the CDR3 is 13 residues. CDR3 region: CASSGTGRSEQYF. The CDR3 nucleotides are TGTGCCAGCAGCGGTACAGGGAGGTCCGAGCAGTACTTC.

The rearrangement links TRBV6-1 to TRBJ1-6, with D unclear. The CDR3 extends over 13 amino acids. V was pared by 4 bases and J by 7 bases, with 8 bases between. The germline gives CDR1 MNHNS, CDR2 SASEGT. CDR3 nucleotide sequence: TGTGCCAGCAGTGGGACCCGAAATTCACCCCTCCACTTT. Amino acid sequence: CASSGTRNSPLHF.

The chain combines TRBV30 with TRBJ1-1; D uncertain. Germline V lookup: CDR1 GTSNPN, CDR2 SVGIG (reference sequence). Trimming removed 2 bases from V and 0 bases from J, with 4 bases in between. This CDR3 comprises 12 residues. CDR3 sequence (DNA): TGTGCCTGGAGTCGGGTGAACACTGAAGCTTTCTTT. Its protein is CAWSRVNTEAFF.

The V gene is TRBV5-1, the J gene TRBJ2-1, with TRBD2 matching 13 bases. The CDR3 runs to 15 residues. Germline V gene data show CDR1 as SGHRS and CDR2 as YFSETQ. V trimming: 6 bases; J trimming: 4 bases; junction bases outside the gene matches: 4. The CDR3 sequence: CASKELAGGYNEQFF. In DNA form, the CDR3 reads TGCGCCAGCAAGGAACTAGCGGGGGGGTACAATGAGCAGTTCTTC.

This chain uses TRBV12-5 with TRBJ2-1; D is unclear. The germline V and J ends were trimmed by 3 bases and 4 bases, with 4 bases remaining between them. CDR3 length: 12 amino acids. Germline V gives CDR1 LGHNT, CDR2 FRNRAP. Written as DNA, the CDR3 is TGTGCTAGTGGTTTTGGATACAATGAGCAGTTCTTC. This encodes CASGFGYNEQFF. Full variable domain (missing parts from reference TRBV12-5 and TRBJ2-1): DARVTQTPRHKVTEMGQEVTMRCQPILGHNTVFWYRQTMMQGLELLAYFRNRAPLDDSGMPKDRFSAEMPDATLATLKIQPSEPRDSAVYFCASGFGYNEQFFGPGTRLTVL.

The chain is built from TRBV30 and TRBJ1-6, with D unresolved. Looked up from germline, CDR1 is GTSNPN and CDR2 is SVGIG (reference sequence). There are 16 residues in the CDR3. V lost 3 bases and J lost 7, with 19 bases in between. CDR3 amino acids: CAWSPPKAPGNSPLHF. In DNA, the CDR3 is TGTGCCTGGAGCCCTCCGAAGGCACCAGGCAATTCACCCCTCCACTTT.

J is TRBJ2-3 and V is TRBV7-3, with TRBD2 as a possible D gene (7 bases). CDR1 is SGHTA and CDR2 is FQGTGA in the germline V gene. CDR3 size: 15 residues. V dropped 2 bases and J dropped 4 bases, with 13 bases sitting between them. DNA for the CDR3: TGTGCCAGCAGCTTAGTGGGGGGGCTGGCAGATACGCAGTATTTT. Amino acids: CASSLVGGLADTQYF. Drawing the rest from reference TRBV7-3 and TRBJ2-3, the complete variable domain is GAGVSQTPSNKVTEKGKYVELRCDPISGHTALYWYRQSLGQGPEFLIYFQGTGAADDSGLPNDRFFAVRPEGSVSTLKIQRTERGDSAVYLCASSLVGGLADTQYFGPGTRLTVL.

This clone was picked up one time. V is TRBV10-3 and J is TRBJ2-7; D may be TRBD2 (5 bases). The V gene lost 6 bases and the J gene lost 7 bases, with 13 bases spanning the gap. The CDR3 extends over 12 amino acids. CDR1 ENHRY and CDR2 SYGVKD come from the germline V gene. CDR3 amino acids: CAISDGVEEQYF. The CDR3 DNA is TGTGCCATCAGCGACGGGGTGGAGGAGCAGTACTTC.

The rearrangement joins TRBV6-5 to TRBJ2-3; D is uncertain. V gave up 4 bases and J gave up 5 bases, with 4 bases separating them. The CDR3 extends over 11 amino acids. Germline V lookup: CDR1 MNHEY, CDR2 SVGAGI. The CDR3 loop is CASSSLDTQYF. The CDR3 DNA sequence: TGTGCCAGCAGTTCACTAGATACGCAGTATTTT.

The chain employs TRBV5-1 and TRBJ2-1, with 9 bases aligning to TRBD2. Germline loops: CDR1 SGHRS, CDR2 YFSETQ. CDR3 length: 15 amino acids. After removal of 4 bases from V and 2 bases from J, the junction contained 4 bases not matched to a gene. The CDR3 DNA reads as TGCGCCAGCAGCAATCTAGCGGGAACCTACAATGAGCAGTTCTTC. It is translated as CASSNLAGTYNEQFF.

The chain recombines TRBV4-3 with TRBJ2-7; 8 positions agree with TRBD1. V lost 0 bases to trimming and J lost 6 bases; unmatched junction nucleotides: 7. CDR1 is LGHNA and CDR2 is YSLEER in the germline V gene. This CDR3 is 15 amino acids long. The CDR3 region is CASSQDRRTGSEQYF. As DNA, the CDR3 is TGCGCCAGCAGCCAAGACCGGCGGACAGGGTCCGAGCAGTACTTC.

The chain joins TRBV4-1 to TRBJ2-3; TRBD1 is a possible D gene (5 bases). The CDR3 is 15 residues long. Germline V gives CDR1 MGHRA, CDR2 YSYEKL. V gave up 0 bases and J gave up 4 bases, with 11 bases separating them. CDR3 DNA sequence: TGCGCCAGCAGCCAAGACAGGGATTTGGCAGATACGCAGTATTTT. It translates to CASSQDRDLADTQYF.

V and J are TRBV7-9 and TRBJ2-3; 13 nucleotides agree with TRBD2. Germline V CDR1 and CDR2: SEHNR, FQNEAQ (reference sequence). The CDR3 has 14 amino acids. The V gene end was trimmed by 8 bases and the J gene end by 6 bases; junction bases not matched to a gene: 5. This chain's CDR3 is CASAGTSGADTQYF. As DNA, the CDR3 is TGTGCCAGCGCTGGGACTAGCGGGGCCGATACGCAGTATTTT.

This clone showed up just a few times. This chain links TRBV7-6 with TRBJ1-6; D is ambiguous. This CDR3 is 16 amino acids long. Germline lookup yields CDR1 SGHVS and CDR2 FNYEAQ. V was clipped by 6 bases and J by 0 bases, with 12 bases between them. CDR3 sequence (DNA): TGTGCCAGCAGTTCCTCAGCCAGCTCCTATAATTCACCCCTCCACTTT. It encodes CASSSSASSYNSPLHF.